The sample holds a few counts of the clone carrying this T cell receptor (beta chain). Its cognate antigen is unknown. The CDR3 sequence is 13 residues long. V shed 1 base and J 7 bases; nucleotides not matched to a gene: 3. Germline CDR1 is SGHDT and CDR2 is YYEEEE. This sample was included in a study of cytomegalovirus exposure and HLA in healthy donors. The study, taken as a whole, reports: Within an earlier analysis, most TCR beta V segments proved productive either about 90% or about 30% of the time. An analysis that was carried out later associated approximately 17,000 TCR beta sequences with HLA alleles at 0.05 false discovery rate. The authors listed approximately 150 TCR beta chains as cytomegalovirus-associated.

It was with 60 Vbeta and 13 Jbeta primers that the PCR ran. Repertoires were generated with immunoSEQ multiplex PCR, while TCRdb's copy carries only in-frame clones and drops some. The sample shows about 140,000 clones, roughly 80% of them seen only once. V and J are TRBV5-6 and TRBJ2-7, with TRBD1 matching 9 bases. This TCR was recovered from a man in his forties in good health and CMV-seronegative. The material sequenced was PBMCs. CDR3 sequence: CASSLRDRDEQYF. The CDR3 DNA reads TGTGCCAGCAGCTTGAGGGACAGGGATGAGCAGTACTTC.